The present TCR beta chain was sequenced within a study of blood T cell repertoires in COVID-19. In the authors' methods: Amplification with reference gene primers provided the estimates of nucleated cell counts. Sequencing was performed with immunoSEQ multiplex PCR; in TCRdb, only in-frame clones are kept and a portion is missing. V and J calls and clone size are copied from that table; D and trimming were computed from the DNA. The sample lists 110,000 or so clones, 85% seen once, with approximately 13% in the top ten. CDR1 is MNHEY and CDR2 is SVGAGI in the germline V gene. Trimming cost V 2 bases and J 7 bases; bases outside gene matches: 5. This CDR3 region has 15 residues.

V usage is TRBV6-5 and J usage is TRBJ1-6; 7 nucleotides agree with TRBD1. This receptor was obtained from a human donor in a cohort sampled during active COVID-19. The sequenced material came from peripheral blood. In DNA, the CDR3 is TGTGCCAGCAGTTACGGGGGGACAGAAAATTCACCCCTCCACTTT. The encoded protein is CASSYGGTENSPLHF.